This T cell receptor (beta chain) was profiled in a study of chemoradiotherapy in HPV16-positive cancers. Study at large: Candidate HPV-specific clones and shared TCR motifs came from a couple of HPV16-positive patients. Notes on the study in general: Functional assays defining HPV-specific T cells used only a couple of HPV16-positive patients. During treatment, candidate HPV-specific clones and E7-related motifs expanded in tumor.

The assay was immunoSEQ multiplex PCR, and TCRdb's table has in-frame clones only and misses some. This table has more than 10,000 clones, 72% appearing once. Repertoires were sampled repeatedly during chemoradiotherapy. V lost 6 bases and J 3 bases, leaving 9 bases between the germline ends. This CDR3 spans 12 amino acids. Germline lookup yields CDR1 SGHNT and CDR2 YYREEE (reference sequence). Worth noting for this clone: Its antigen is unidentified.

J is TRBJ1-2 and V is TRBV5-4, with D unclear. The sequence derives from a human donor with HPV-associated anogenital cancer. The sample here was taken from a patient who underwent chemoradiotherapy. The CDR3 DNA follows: TGTGCCAGCAACTTAGACGACTATGGCTACACCTTC. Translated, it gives CASNLDDYGYTF.